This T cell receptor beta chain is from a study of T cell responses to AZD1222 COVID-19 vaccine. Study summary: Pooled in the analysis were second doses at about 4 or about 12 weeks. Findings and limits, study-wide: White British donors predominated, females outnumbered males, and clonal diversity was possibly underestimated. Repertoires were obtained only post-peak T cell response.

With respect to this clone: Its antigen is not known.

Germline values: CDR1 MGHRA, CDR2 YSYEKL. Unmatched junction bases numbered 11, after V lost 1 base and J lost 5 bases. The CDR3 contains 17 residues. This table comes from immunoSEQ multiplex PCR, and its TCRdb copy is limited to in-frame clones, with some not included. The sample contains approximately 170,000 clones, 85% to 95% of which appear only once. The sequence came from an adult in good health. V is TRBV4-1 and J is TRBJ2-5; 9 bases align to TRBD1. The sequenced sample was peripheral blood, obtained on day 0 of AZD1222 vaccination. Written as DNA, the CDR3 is TGCGCCAGCAGCCAAGGAGACAGGGGGGCCCAGGGGGAGACCCAGTACTTC. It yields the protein CASSQGDRGAQGETQYF.